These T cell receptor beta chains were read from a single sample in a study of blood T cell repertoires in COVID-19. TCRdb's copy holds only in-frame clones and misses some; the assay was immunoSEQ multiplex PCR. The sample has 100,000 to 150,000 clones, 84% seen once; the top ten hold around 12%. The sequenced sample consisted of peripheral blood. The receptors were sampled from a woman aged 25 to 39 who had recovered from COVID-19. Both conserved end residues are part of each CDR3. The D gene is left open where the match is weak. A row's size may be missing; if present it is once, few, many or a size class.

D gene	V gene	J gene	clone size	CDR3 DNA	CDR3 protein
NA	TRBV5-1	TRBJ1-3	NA	TGCGCCAGCAGCGGGGGGGACGGCAGCTCTGGAAACACCATATATTTT	CASSGGDGSSGNTIYF
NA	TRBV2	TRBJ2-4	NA	TGTGCCAGCAGGGAGCGGAACCTAGCCAAAAACATTCAGTACTTC	CASRERNLAKNIQYF
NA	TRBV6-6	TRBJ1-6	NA	TGTGCCAGCAGTTACTCGTCCAGTTATAATTCACCCCTCCACTTT	CASSYSSSYNSPLHF
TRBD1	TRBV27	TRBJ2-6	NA	TGTGCCAGCAGTTCCTCCGGGACAGGAATCTCTGGGGCCAACGTCCTGACTTTC	CASSSSGTGISGANVLTF
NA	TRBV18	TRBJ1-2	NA	TGTGCCAGCTCACCGGACAAGGGGTATGGCTACACCTTC	CASSPDKGYGYTF
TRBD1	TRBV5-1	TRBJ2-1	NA	TGCGCCAGCACCGCCTCGACAGGGGGCTACAATGAGCAGTTCTTC	CASTASTGGYNEQFF
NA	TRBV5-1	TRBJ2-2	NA	TGCGCCAGCAGCTCAAGAGACGGGAGCGGGGAGCTGTTTTTT	CASSSRDGSGELFF
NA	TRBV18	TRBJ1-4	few	TGTGCCAGCTCACCTGACGGCGGGGGGCTGTTTTTT	CASSPDGGGLFF
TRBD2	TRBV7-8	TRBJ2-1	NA	TGTGCCAGCAGCCGACTAGCGGGAGATCGTAGTCCCTACAATGAGCAGTTCTTC	CASSRLAGDRSPYNEQFF
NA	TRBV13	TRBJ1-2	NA	TGTGCCAGCAGCTTAGGAGGGAGGAGCTACACCTTC	CASSLGGRSYTF
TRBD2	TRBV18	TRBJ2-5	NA	TGTGCCAGCTCACCACTTATTACTAGCGGGAGCCCGGAGACCCAGTACTTC	CASSPLITSGSPETQYF
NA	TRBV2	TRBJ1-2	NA	TGTGCCAGCAGTTATCAGGAAGACCACTATGGCTACACCTTC	CASSYQEDHYGYTF
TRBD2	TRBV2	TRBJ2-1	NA	TGTGCCAGCCGGAGTAGGACTAGCGGGGGGGCCGCGGATGAGCAGTTCTTC	CASRSRTSGGAADEQFF